This T cell receptor beta chain stems from a study of regulatory T cells in long-lasting Graves disease. As for the study in general: Graves' patients (newly diagnosed) had been on antithyroid drugs under 3 months. Study observations and caveats: Between persistent patients, a few thousand public clonotypes were shared, exceeding the roughly 1,000 shared between new patients.

Stated time point: newly diagnosed GD, antithyroid drugs for less than 3 months. The authors made the TCR library using RNA they extracted from PBMCs. With EDTA tubes as the receptacles, 7 to 9 milliliters of peripheral blood were drawn. J gave up 5 bases and V 6 bases, and 9 bases lay outside the gene matches. Germline loops: CDR1 SGHRS, CDR2 YFSETQ. The CDR3 is 14 residues long. HTBI primers from iRepertoire and Arm-PCR of CDR3 regions yielded the TCR beta libraries. TCRdb used MiXCR to reprocess the multiplex PCR reads, holding one entry per CDR3 protein. The sample records fewer than 350,000 distinct CDR3 sequences, 18% being singletons. This clonotype has just a few counts. Its antigen is unidentified.

This sequence joins TRBV5-1 and TRBJ2-5; 8 bases are a match to TRBD2. Specimen: peripheral blood mononuclear cells (PBMCs), collected at new diagnosis, from a patient treated with antithyroid drugs. The clonotype comes from a female donor with Graves disease. In DNA, the CDR3 is TGCGCCAGCAACGGGGGGGGGACACCCGAGACCCAGTACTTC. Translating gives CASNGGGTPETQYF.